This TCR beta chain was sequenced during a study of blood T cell repertoires in COVID-19. Study details: Donors in the United States, Italy and Spain gave samples during acute or convalescent COVID-19.

This CDR3 has 12 amino acids. Trimming shortened V by 3 bases and J by 4 bases, and 6 bases separated the two germline ends. Germline V gene lookup returns CDR1 WSHSY and CDR2 SAAADI. In the source study's methods: By means of reference gene primer amplification, nucleated cell counts were estimated. Profiling relied on immunoSEQ multiplex PCR, and the TCRdb table lists in-frame clones only, not all of them. The V and J calls and clone size are taken from that table; D and trimming were inferred from the DNA. The table includes 50,000 to 75,000 clones, roughly 90% detected once. The chain links TRBV10-2 to TRBJ1-1; D uncertain. The sample was peripheral blood. This sequence originates from a woman in her fifties or sixties with active or convalescent COVID-19. The CDR3 is CASSDRLTEAFF. The CDR3 coding sequence is TGCGCCAGCAGTGACCGACTCACTGAAGCTTTCTTT.